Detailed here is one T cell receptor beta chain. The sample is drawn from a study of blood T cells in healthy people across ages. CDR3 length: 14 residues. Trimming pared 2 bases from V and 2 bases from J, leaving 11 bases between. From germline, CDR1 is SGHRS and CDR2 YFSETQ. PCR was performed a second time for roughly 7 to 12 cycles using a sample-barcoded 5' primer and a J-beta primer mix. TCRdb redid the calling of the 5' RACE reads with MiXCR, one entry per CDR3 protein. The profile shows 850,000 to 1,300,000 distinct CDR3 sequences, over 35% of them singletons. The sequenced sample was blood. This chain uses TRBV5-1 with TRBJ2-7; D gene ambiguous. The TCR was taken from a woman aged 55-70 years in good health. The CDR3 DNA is TGCGCCAGCAGCTTAGTTACGGCCACCTACGAGCAGTACTTC. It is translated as CASSLVTATYEQYF.